These T cell receptor beta chains were read from a single sample in a study of CD8 T cells in Susac syndrome. TCRdb ran MiXCR on the immunoSEQ multiplex PCR reads and lists one entry per CDR3 protein. The sample includes roughly 200,000 distinct CDR3 sequences, about 95% seen only once; the top ten take approximately 0.082%. The sequencing sample was made of CD4+ T cells from PBMCs. These receptors all come from a human donor with multiple sclerosis. Each CDR3 is given with its conserved first and last residue. A D gene is named only where the DNA matches it firmly. For some rows the clone size is stated as once, few or many, or as a class when expanded; others skip it.

CDR3 length	J gene	clone size	D gene	V gene	CDR3 DNA	CDR3 protein
12	TRBJ1-1	-	-	TRBV25-1	TGTGCCAGCGGCAAACAGGGAACTGAAGCTTTCTTT	CASGKQGTEAFF
15	TRBJ1-5	-	-	TRBV3-1	TGTGCCAGCAGCCCCCAGGACGTCGGCAATCAGCCCCAGCATTTT	CASSPQDVGNQPQHF
16	TRBJ2-2	-	-	TRBV12-3/TRBV12-4	TGTGCCAGCAGTTTAGCCCTTCCCGGTCATGGCGGGGAGCTGTTTTTT	CASSLALPGHGGELFF
15	TRBJ1-6	-	TRBD1	TRBV12-3/TRBV12-4	TGTGCCAGCAGTTTAGCGGGACAGGGTGGATCACCCCTCCACTTT	CASSLAGQGGSPLHF
15	TRBJ1-1	-	TRBD1	TRBV2	TGTGCCATCCCCAGGGGGGGTGTTGTGAACACTGAAGCTTTCTTT	CAIPRGGVVNTEAFF
15	TRBJ2-2	once	-	TRBV2	TGTGCCAGCACCGGATGGGGGACGGACACCGGGGAGCTGTTTTTT	CASTGWGTDTGELFF
16	TRBJ2-3	-	-	TRBV6-5	TGTGCCAGCAGCTCTACTTCTCGCACGGGCACAGATACGCAGTATTTT	CASSSTSRTGTDTQYF
15	TRBJ1-6	-	-	TRBV12-3/TRBV12-4	TGTGCCAGCAGTCCCGCCCCCCAGACAGATTCACCCCTCCACTTT	CASSPAPQTDSPLHF
12	TRBJ2-3	-	-	TRBV9	TGTGCCAGCAGCGTAAGCGGAGATACGCAGTATTTT	CASSVSGDTQYF
14	TRBJ1-1	-	-	TRBV3-1	TGTGCCAGCAGCCTCCTCACGGCGGACTCTGAAGCTTTCTTT	CASSLLTADSEAFF
13	TRBJ2-7	-	TRBD1	TRBV12-3/TRBV12-4	TGTGCCAGCAGTACAGGGGGCTCCTACGAGCAGTACTTC	CASSTGGSYEQYF
13	TRBJ2-3	-	TRBD1	TRBV20-1	TGCAGTGCTAGAAACAGGGGGACAGATACGCAGTATTTT	CSARNRGTDTQYF
15	TRBJ1-3	-	TRBD1	TRBV29-1	TGCAGCGTGATGCCGGGACAGGGCCCGGGAAACACCATATATTTT	CSVMPGQGPGNTIYF
13	TRBJ2-7	-	-	TRBV3-1	TGTGCCAGCAGCCTAGGAGGGGGAGGCGAGCAGTACTTC	CASSLGGGGEQYF
17	TRBJ2-2	-	TRBD2	TRBV9	TGTGCCAGCAGCGTAGCTCGGAGCGGGGGAAACACCGGGGAGCTGTTTTTT	CASSVARSGGNTGELFF
14	TRBJ2-5	-	-	TRBV5-6	TGTGCCAGCAGCTTGCGGCTAGCGCGAGAGACCCAGTACTTC	CASSLRLARETQYF
17	TRBJ2-7	-	-	TRBV7-2	TGTGCCAGCAGCTTAGAGGTAGGGCAGGGAGGTTACTACGAGCAGTACTTC	CASSLEVGQGGYYEQYF
11	TRBJ1-2	-	-	TRBV20-1	TGCAGTGTAGAGGGGCGTTATGGCTACACCTTC	CSVEGRYGYTF
14	TRBJ2-1	-	-	TRBV7-2	TGTGCCAGCAGCTCCTATGGGGAGTTCAATGAGCAGTTCTTC	CASSSYGEFNEQFF
16	TRBJ2-3	once	TRBD2	TRBV3-1	TGTGCCAGCAGCCAAGAGACTAGCGGGTTCGCAGATACGCAGTATTTT	CASSQETSGFADTQYF
15	TRBJ2-5	-	-	TRBV18	TGTGCCAGCTCACCACGGGACGGAGCTGGAGAGACCCAGTACTTC	CASSPRDGAGETQYF
13	TRBJ2-1	-	-	TRBV20-1	TGCAGTGCGGTCGGAACGACCTACAATGAGCAGTTCTTC	CSAVGTTYNEQFF
14	TRBJ2-3	-	-	TRBV24-1	TGTGCCACCAGTGCAGGGGTTGGCACAGATACGCAGTATTTT	CATSAGVGTDTQYF
18	TRBJ1-5	-	TRBD1	TRBV5-1	TGCGCCAGCAGCTTGGACCCCCCCGGGACAGGAAGCAATCAGCCCCAGCATTTT	CASSLDPPGTGSNQPQHF
14	TRBJ2-3	-	-	TRBV20-1	TGCAGTGCTAGAGGGGACACCAACACAGATACGCAGTATTTT	CSARGDTNTDTQYF
14	TRBJ1-1	-	-	TRBV5-1	TGCGCCAGCAGCTTGGAGGGACAGAACACTGAAGCTTTCTTT	CASSLEGQNTEAFF
15	TRBJ1-6	-	-	TRBV20-1	TGCAGTGCCCGGGTGACCGGGCGGTATAATTCACCCCTCCACTTT	CSARVTGRYNSPLHF
12	TRBJ2-3	-	-	TRBV29-1	TGCAGCGTGGGTCTAGTCGGCGATACGCAGTATTTT	CSVGLVGDTQYF
15	TRBJ2-5	-	TRBD2	TRBV10-3	TGTGCCACTGCGGATGGCGGGGGGGAGAGAGAGACCCAGTACTTC	CATADGGGERETQYF
12	TRBJ2-1	-	-	TRBV20-1	TGCAGTGCTAGCACTGATTACAATGAGCAGTTCTTC	CSASTDYNEQFF
15	TRBJ1-6	-	TRBD1	TRBV7-2	TGTGCCAGCAGCCCTCGGACAGGGCTCCGCTCACCCCTCCACTTT	CASSPRTGLRSPLHF
17	TRBJ2-2	-	-	TRBV3-1	TGTGCCAGCAGCCCTCTAGGAAGGGGGACGAACACCGGGGAGCTGTTTTTT	CASSPLGRGTNTGELFF
13	TRBJ1-1	-	-	TRBV29-1	TGCAGCGTGGCAGGGGAACAGGGCCCGAGGGCTTTCTTT	CSVAGEQGPRAFF
14	TRBJ2-2	-	TRBD2	TRBV20-1	TGCAGTGCCTCTTGGGGGGGGAACACCGGGGAGCTGTTTTTT	CSASWGGNTGELFF
15	TRBJ1-6	-	-	TRBV5-1	TGCGCCAGCAGAGGCGAAAGCTCCTATAATTCACCCCTCCACTTT	CASRGESSYNSPLHF
15	TRBJ1-5	-	-	TRBV27	TGTGCCAGCAAAGCTGGTGGAAATAGCAATCAGCCCCAGCATTTT	CASKAGGNSNQPQHF
14	TRBJ2-5	-	-	TRBV9	TGTGCCAGCAGCCCGTCCCCAGTCCAAGAGACCCAGTACTTC	CASSPSPVQETQYF
13	TRBJ2-5	-	TRBD2	TRBV20-1	TGCAGTGCTATACTAGCGGGGCCGAAGACCCAGTACTTC	CSAILAGPKTQYF